The 23 T cell receptor beta chains reported below all come from one sample, sequenced in a study of T cell repertoires in cytomegalovirus infection. TCRdb passed the reads through MiXCR, listing each CDR3 protein once. The table records about 260,000 distinct CDR3 sequences, about 13% of them present only once. The source material was PBMCs. The receptor set was obtained from a human donor in good health (CMV status not recorded). Some clones in this sample may be carry-over from other donors' samples.

The J gene is TRBJ2-1, the V gene TRBV5-1; TRBD2 is a possible D gene (6 bases). Per germline, CDR1 SGHRS and CDR2 YFSETQ. Between the trimmed V and J ends, which lost 4 bases and 2 bases, there was a span of 16 bases. CDR3 length: 16 residues. CDR3 coding DNA: TGCGCCAGCAGCCTCCGACTAGACGCTACCTACAATGAGCAGTTCTTC. Translating gives CASSLRLDATYNEQFF.

This sequence joins TRBV28 and TRBJ1-1; D is possibly TRBD1 (6 bases). The germline gives CDR1 MDHEN, CDR2 SYDVKM. Trimming pared 7 bases from V and 7 bases from J, leaving 16 bases between. The CDR3 length is 13 residues. CDR3 nucleotides: TGTGCCAGCATTAGTTCTAAGGGGGATGAAGCTTTCTTT. Residues: CASISSKGDEAFF.

This clonotype has a count of ten or more. V and J are TRBV28 and TRBJ1-1; perhaps TRBD1 as D (5 bases). The germline CDR1 and CDR2 sequences are MDHEN and SYDVKM. The CDR3 contains 16 residues. Between the trimmed V and J ends, which lost 5 bases and 7 bases, there was a span of 23 bases. CDR3 region: CASSKFGGRPLGEAFF. The CDR3 DNA is TGTGCCAGCAGTAAATTCGGGGGTCGACCCTTGGGTGAAGCTTTCTTT.

This clonotype was detected only a few times. The chain couples TRBV7-2 to TRBJ2-2; 8 nucleotides agree with TRBD1. The CDR3 consists of 15 residues. CDR1 is SGHTA, CDR2 FQGNSA, per germline. V shed 2 bases and J 3 bases; nucleotides not matched to a gene: 2. CDR3 in DNA: TGTGCCAGCAGCTTACAGGGGGCGCACACCGGGGAGCTGTTTTTT. Its protein is CASSLQGAHTGELFF.

The V gene is TRBV7-4, the J gene TRBJ2-2; no clear D gene. Germline CDR1 is SGHVT and CDR2 is SQSDAQ. V dropped 5 bases and J dropped 4 bases, with 14 bases sitting between them. This CDR3 comprises 15 residues. The CDR3 region has the DNA TGTGCCAGCAGCCCCCTAGGTGTCGGCACCGGGGAGCTGTTTTTT. The encoded protein is CASSPLGVGTGELFF.

This chain links TRBV7-9 with TRBJ2-7, with D hard to call. The CDR3 is 16 residues long. CDR1 and CDR2 (germline): SEHNR, FQNEAQ (reference sequence). Deletions cut 2 bases from V and 3 bases from J, with 17 bases between. Written as DNA, the CDR3 is TGTGCCAGCAGCTTAAGCCCGGTAACACGAGACTACGAGCAGTACTTC. It translates to CASSLSPVTRDYEQYF.

This clonotype was detected many times. The CDR3 nucleotides read TGTGCCAGCAGTTCAATCCCGGTAGTCCCAGATACGCAGTATTTT. Protein product: CASSSIPVVPDTQYF. The rearrangement joins TRBV28 to TRBJ2-3; D gene uncertain. Trimming cost V 4 bases and J 4 bases, with 15 bases left between them. CDR3 size: 15 residues. Germline V CDR1 and CDR2: MDHEN, SYDVKM.

This clonotype was counted at least ten times. V and J are TRBV7-9 and TRBJ1-2; D is unclear. The V end lost 2 bases, the J end lost 1 base, and 17 bases lay between the germline ends. The germline CDR1 and CDR2 sequences are SEHNR and FQNEAQ (reference sequence). The CDR3 is made up of 17 amino acids. This CDR3 is CASSLSNSGGDNYGYTF. For the CDR3, the DNA is TGTGCCAGCAGCTTATCGAATAGCGGTGGGGATAACTATGGCTACACCTTC.

This clonotype was counted only a few times. This chain connects TRBV4-1 to TRBJ1-2; the D gene is possibly TRBD1 (6 bases). Trimming pared 1 base from V and 4 bases from J, leaving 13 bases between. Germline-derived CDR1 and CDR2 are MGHRA and YSYEKL. There are 15 residues in the CDR3. CDR3 nucleotides: TGCGCCAGCAGCCAAGTTGCGGACAGTCCCTATGGCTACACCTTC. The encoded protein is CASSQVADSPYGYTF.

In this sample, this clonotype turned up many times. CDR3 nucleotides: TGTGCCAGCAGCGAGGGGCAGGACGCGAACACCGGGGAGCTGTTTTTT. It translates to CASSEGQDANTGELFF. The V and J genes are TRBV7-2 and TRBJ2-2, with D possibly called TRBD1 or TRBD2 (5 bases each). Trimming left V 5 bases short and J 0 bases short, with 13 bases between. Germline V CDR1 and CDR2: SGHTA, FQGNSA. CDR3 size: 16 residues.

Of note for this clonotype: Given a much more abundant clone one base away, this may be a read error. The CDR3 does not end in the conserved phenylalanine or tryptophan, so this is likely a read error. The rearrangement joins TRBV4-1 to TRBJ1-6; 8 positions match TRBD1. CDR3 length: 15 amino acids. Germline CDR1 is MGHRA and CDR2 is YSYEKL. CDR3 residues: CASSRGQGDNSPLHV. The CDR3 nucleotides are TGTGCCAGCAGCCGAGGACAGGGTGACAATTCACCCCTCCACGTT.

This chain's CDR3 is CSVLLTNSPLHF. DNA of the CDR3: TGCAGTGTTCTCCTGACTAATTCACCCCTCCACTTT. The J gene is TRBJ1-6, the V gene TRBV20-1; D call uncertain. Germline V gene data show CDR1 as DFQATT and CDR2 as SNEGSKA (reference sequence). The CDR3 has 12 amino acids. Trimming shortened V by 7 bases and J by 6 bases, and 10 bases separated the two germline ends.

This clonotype was observed at least ten times. The chain is built from TRBV7-2 and TRBJ2-6, with D unclear. From germline, CDR1 is SGHTA and CDR2 FQGNSA. Trimming stripped 2 bases from V and 0 bases from J, with 5 bases between. The CDR3 has 15 amino acids. The CDR3 reads CASSLLGSGANVLTF. The CDR3 coding sequence is TGTGCCAGCAGCTTACTAGGCTCTGGGGCCAACGTCCTGACTTTC.

This clonotype turned up a few times. The CDR3 protein is CASSLLAGGPGEQFF. CDR3 DNA sequence: TGTGCCAGCAGCTTATTAGCGGGGGGGCCGGGTGAGCAGTTCTTC. V gene TRBV11-2 combines with J gene TRBJ2-1; TRBD2 aligns across 11 bases. V was pared by 2 bases and J by 9 bases, with 6 bases of the junction left unmatched. Germline lookup yields CDR1 SGHAT and CDR2 FQNNGV. The CDR3 length is 15 residues.

This clonotype was found many times. The V and J genes are TRBV11-2 and TRBJ1-6; 7 bases fit TRBD1. The junction had 6 bases not matched to a gene; V was cut back by 5 bases and J by 5 bases. There are 15 residues in the CDR3. Germline CDR1 is SGHAT and CDR2 is FQNNGV. CDR3 sequence: CASSAAGTDNSPLHF. In nucleotides, the CDR3 is TGTGCCAGCAGCGCTGCCGGGACAGATAATTCACCCCTCCACTTT.

V is TRBV7-2 and J is TRBJ2-1; 7 positions match TRBD2. CDR1 SGHTA and CDR2 FQGNSA come from the germline V gene. The CDR3 is made up of 16 amino acids. V lost 5 bases and J lost 4; bases outside the gene matches: 11. The CDR3 DNA follows: TGTGCCAGCAGCCCTCGGGCGGGAGCGATGTACAATGAGCAGTTCTTC. It yields the protein CASSPRAGAMYNEQFF.

This clonotype has just a few counts. The rearrangement uses TRBV10-2 and TRBJ2-7; D uncertain. The CDR3 has 11 residues. Germline V lookup: CDR1 WSHSY, CDR2 SAAADI. V was shortened by 8 bases and J by 0 bases, with 5 bases between the two germline ends. DNA of the CDR3: TGCGCCAGCCGGGCCTCCTACGAGCAGTACTTC. Protein sequence: CASRASYEQYF.

This clonotype was counted at least ten times. The genes are TRBV7-9 and TRBJ2-1; D unclear. Germline CDR1 reads SEHNR; CDR2 reads FQNEAQ (reference sequence). With 0 bases removed from V and 4 bases from J, the gap between germline ends came to 10 bases. The CDR3 has 15 residues. The CDR3 protein is CASSLASLGYNEQFF. The CDR3 coding sequence is TGTGCCAGCAGCTTAGCAAGTTTGGGTTACAATGAGCAGTTCTTC.

This chain uses TRBV2 with TRBJ1-1; 7 positions agree with TRBD1. CDR1 SNHLY and CDR2 FYNNEI come from the germline V gene. V was clipped by 5 bases and J by 1 base; unmatched bases: 13. CDR3 length equals 17 residues. The CDR3 is CASSRTGQSLKNTEAFF. CDR3 DNA: TGTGCCAGCAGTCGAACGGGACAGAGCCTTAAGAACACTGAAGCTTTCTTT. Looking up the rest from reference TRBV2 and TRBJ1-1 gives the full variable domain: EPEVTQTPSHQVTQMGQEVILRCVPISNHLYFYWYRQILGQKVEFLVSFYNNEISEKSEIFDDQFSVERPDGSNFTLKIRSTKLEDSAMYFCASSRTGQSLKNTEAFFGQGTRLTVV.

The rearrangement links TRBV5-1 to TRBJ1-1; D is uncertain. V shed 5 bases and J shed 1 base, with 9 bases lying between them. CDR3 size: 13 residues. Per the germline V gene, CDR1 is SGHRS and CDR2 is YFSETQ. The CDR3 DNA is TGCGCCAGCAGTCACGAGACGAACACTGAAGCTTTCTTT. Amino acids: CASSHETNTEAFF.

This clonotype was counted ten times or more. The J gene is TRBJ2-2, the V gene TRBV15; a weak D match, TRBD1 (5 bases). Trimming cost V 4 bases and J 2 bases, with 11 bases left between them. Germline CDR1 is LNHNV and CDR2 is YYDKDF (reference sequence). The CDR3 covers 15 residues. In DNA form, the CDR3 reads TGTGCCACCAGCATTGGTCAGGGCAACACCGGGGAGCTGTTTTTT. Protein sequence: CATSIGQGNTGELFF.

This clonotype was observed many times. The chain combines TRBV28 with TRBJ2-4; D is ambiguous. The CDR3 totals 13 residues. V lost 3 bases and J 6 bases, leaving 9 bases between the germline ends. Germline CDR1 is MDHEN and CDR2 is SYDVKM. The CDR3 region is CASSFRTANIQYF. The CDR3 nucleotides read TGTGCCAGCAGTTTCAGGACGGCAAACATTCAGTACTTC.

This clonotype has a count of ten or more. The rearrangement uses TRBV19 and TRBJ1-2, with 8 nucleotides matching TRBD1. The CDR3 runs 12 residues. Germline V gene sequence: CDR1 LNHDA, CDR2 SQIVND (reference sequence). Trimming took 7 bases from V and 8 from J; bases not matched to a gene: 6. CDR3 sequence reads: CASTFSGGGYTF. In nucleotides, the CDR3 is TGTGCCAGTACATTCTCAGGGGGCGGCTACACCTTC.